This T cell receptor beta chain came from a study of cytomegalovirus exposure and HLA in healthy donors. This PCR relied on a set of 60 Vbeta primers and 13 Jbeta primers. Assay: immunoSEQ multiplex PCR; the TCRdb copy retains only in-frame clones and omits some. Of around 150,000 clones listed, about 77% are singletons. V gave up 1 base and J gave up 1 base, with 13 bases separating them. Germline CDR1 is MGHRA and CDR2 is YSYEKL. The CDR3 is made up of 16 amino acids. Nominally healthy donors provided the samples, though records likely missed some immune exposures. This clone showed up just once. The source is a man younger than 30 in good health and CMV-seropositive. Sequencing input: PBMCs. V is TRBV4-1 and J is TRBJ1-1, with D possibly matching TRBD1 (5 bases). CDR3 DNA sequence: TGCGCCAGCAGCCAAGTGGAGGGGCGGGCGAACACTGAAGCTTTCTTT. Its protein product is CASSQVEGRANTEAFF.